The T cell receptor (beta chain) under discussion was sequenced for a study of blood T cell repertoires in COVID-19. Across the whole study: The analysed material was cDNA or gDNA that came from T cells, B-cell-depleted T cells, or PBMCs.

Seattle patients were enrolled during active infection and followed longitudinally. Germline V gene data show CDR1 as GTSNPN and CDR2 as SVGIG (reference sequence). Trimming stripped 0 bases from V and 0 bases from J, with 8 bases between. The length of the CDR3 is 14 residues. Authors' processing steps: Reference gene primer amplification yielded estimated nucleated cell counts. Libraries were prepared by immunoSEQ multiplex PCR; TCRdb keeps only in-frame clonotypes and omits some of them. Clone size and V and J calls were adopted from that table, with D and trimming inferred from the DNA. This sample has roughly 190,000 clones; roughly four fifths occur once, and the top ten carry 8% to 13%. This clone was seen a few times.

The chain recombines TRBV30 with TRBJ1-2; D is undetermined. The sample was peripheral blood. The TCR originated in a woman between 40 and 55 years old with COVID-19, enrolled during active disease. In DNA form, the CDR3 reads TGTGCCTGGAGTGTAGGAGGAACTAACTATGGCTACACCTTC. Protein: CAWSVGGTNYGYTF. The complete variable domain, with remaining parts taken from reference TRBV30 and TRBJ1-2, reads SQTIHQWPATLVQPVGSPLSLECTVEGTSNPNLYWYRQAAGRGLQLLFYSVGIGQISSEVPQNLSASRPQDRQFILSSKKLLLSDSGFYLCAWSVGGTNYGYTFGSGTRLTVV.